The 3 T cell receptor beta chains presented below share a single source sample, sequenced in a study of CD4 T cells in relation to SARS-CoV-2 and coronaviruses. Assay: immunoSEQ multiplex PCR; the TCRdb copy retains only in-frame clones and omits some. The sample shows tens of thousands of clones, 88% of them seen only once. The specimen was memory CD4+ T cells from PBMCs. The receptors here all came from an adult with COVID-19.

The sample holds a few counts of this clone. The V and J genes are TRBV9 and TRBJ2-7, with D tentatively TRBD1 (5 bases). Trimming stripped 4 bases from V and 3 bases from J, with 14 bases between. Germline-derived CDR1 and CDR2 are SGDLS and YYNGEE. This CDR3 has 14 amino acids. In DNA form, the CDR3 reads TGTGCCAGCAGCCCCCACAGGTCTAGCTACGAGCAGTACTTC. As protein: CASSPHRSSYEQYF. The full variable domain, its missing parts supplied by reference TRBV9 and TRBJ2-7, is DSGVTQTPKHLITATGQRVTLRCSPRSGDLSVYWYQQSLDQGLQFLIQYYNGEERAKGNILERFSAQQFPDLHSELNLSSLELGDSALYFCASSPHRSSYEQYFGPGTRLTVT.

This clone was seen a handful of times. The chain uses TRBV7-9 and TRBJ2-7; possible D gene TRBD2, 5 bases. The V gene lost 3 bases and the J gene lost 5 bases, with 14 bases spanning the gap. CDR3 size: 14 residues. CDR1 is SEHNR, CDR2 FQNEAQ, per germline (reference sequence). CDR3 amino acids: CASSLVFGNNEQYF. The CDR3 bases are TGTGCCAGCAGCTTGGTATTCGGGAATAACGAGCAGTACTTC. Complete variable domain (other parts from reference TRBV7-9 and TRBJ2-7): DTGVSQNPRHKITKRGQNVTFRCDPISEHNRLYWYRQTLGQGPEFLTYFQNEAQLEKSRLLSDRFSAERPKGSFSTLEIQRTEQGDSAMYLCASSLVFGNNEQYFGPGTRLTVT.

The rearrangement links TRBV30 to TRBJ1-5; TRBD1 matches at 7 bases. The V segment lost 3 bases and the J segment 4 bases; nucleotides outside the gene matches: 9. The germline V gene has CDR1 GTSNPN and CDR2 SVGIG (reference sequence). This CDR3 comprises 15 residues. CDR3 sequence: CAWSAPGQRNQPQHF. The CDR3 coding sequence is TGTGCCTGGAGCGCTCCGGGACAGCGGAATCAGCCCCAGCATTTT.